Below, 22 T cell receptor beta chains from the same sample are listed, as sequenced in a study of metastatic and nonmetastatic thyroid tumors. There were no patients who had received any treatment before thyroid surgery. Using MiXCR, TCRdb re-called clones from the PCR reads. The sample has 15,000 to 20,000 clones; 22% are singletons. Sequencing input: tumor tissue. Receptors were obtained from a male donor with papillary thyroid cancer or a benign thyroid nodule (not recorded which). Some clones in this sample may be carry-over from other donors' samples.

Within the sample, this clone is medium-sized. The V call is TRBV6-6, the J call TRBJ2-2, with D uncertain. This CDR3 contains 16 residues. Germline CDR1 is MNHNY and CDR2 is SVGAGI (reference sequence). Trimming removed 0 bases from V and 1 base from J, with 9 bases in between. In nucleotides, the CDR3 is TGTGCCAGCAGTTACTCTTTGAGGCGGAACACCGGGGAGCTGTTTTTT. This translates into CASSYSLRRNTGELFF.

This clone was seen a few times. This sequence joins TRBV30 and TRBJ1-3; D is unresolved. Trimming stripped 3 bases from V and 0 bases from J, with 9 bases between. Per the germline V gene, CDR1 is GTSNPN and CDR2 is SVGIG (reference sequence). The CDR3 is 14 amino acids. As DNA, the CDR3 is TGTGCCTGGAGCGGCCCGCGCTCTGGAAACACCATATATTTT. This sequence encodes CAWSGPRSGNTIYF.

In the case of this clone: Relative to the germline gene, one junction end is altered; a read error may explain this. In nucleotides, the CDR3 is TGCGCCAGCAGCGGTGGACAGGAGGCTGGGGTCAACGTCCTGACTTTC. It yields the protein CASSGGQEAGVNVLTF. The chain employs TRBV5-1 and TRBJ2-6, with 7 bases identical to TRBD1. The CDR3 totals 16 residues. Looked up from germline, CDR1 is SGHRS and CDR2 is YFSETQ.

In the case of this clone: A much larger clone sits a single nucleotide away, making a read error possible. The chain employs TRBV7-6 and TRBJ1-1, with D hard to call. Trimming stripped 5 bases from V and 0 bases from J, with 7 bases between. CDR1 is SGHVS, CDR2 FNYEAQ, per germline. The CDR3 has 13 residues. The CDR3 region has the DNA TGTGCCAGCAGCGCAGACATGAACACTGAAGCTTTCTTT. The encoded protein is CASSADMNTEAFF.

On this clone: A much larger clone lies a single base off, so this may be a read error. The same CDR3 arises from other DNA sequences in this sample as well. The V gene is TRBV29-1, the J gene TRBJ1-2, with 7 positions matching TRBD1. The CDR3 contains 13 residues. Germline V gene sequence: CDR1 SQVTM, CDR2 ANQGSEA. With V trimmed by 3 bases and J by 3 bases, 4 bases remained unmatched. CDR3 amino acids: CSVDSGGDYGYTF. The CDR3 nucleotides are TGCAGCGTTGATTCAGGGGGTGACTATGGCTACACCTTC.

At least ten counts were recorded for this clone. This chain uses TRBV6-6 with TRBJ2-7; D remains ambiguous. The CDR3 covers 13 residues. The ends were cut back, 0 bases at V and 3 bases at J, with 6 bases in the middle. From germline, CDR1 is MNHNY and CDR2 SVGAGI (reference sequence). The CDR3 is CASSYSVDYEQYF. The CDR3 nucleotides read TGTGCCAGCAGTTACTCGGTGGACTACGAGCAGTACTTC.

This clone was seen more than once but under ten times. A clone one base away is much larger, so this may be a read error. The chain links TRBV27 to TRBJ1-4, with a weak D call TRBD1 (5 bases). From germline, CDR1 is MNHEY and CDR2 SMNVEV (reference sequence). The CDR3 is 14 residues long. V shed 2 bases and J shed 12 bases, with 16 bases lying between them. CDR3 in DNA: TGTGCCAGCAGTTTACAAGGGGTGGAGGAAGAACTGTTTTTT. Its translation: CASSLQGVEEELFF.

This clone was recorded many times. V is TRBV19 and J is TRBJ2-4; tentative D call: TRBD2 (6 bases). Germline loops: CDR1 LNHDA, CDR2 SQIVND (reference sequence). Trimming stripped 3 bases from V and 15 bases from J, with 12 bases between. The CDR3 totals 11 residues. The CDR3 loop reads CASSMAGLAYF. DNA for the CDR3: TGTGCCAGTAGTATGGCGGGGTTGGCGTACTTC.

As to this clone: Being one base from a much bigger clone, this may be a read error. V gene TRBV6-5 combines with J gene TRBJ1-3; weak D call: TRBD1 (6 bases). Germline V lookup: CDR1 MNHEY, CDR2 SVGAGI. With 7 bases removed from V and 0 bases from J, the gap between germline ends came to 19 bases. This CDR3 spans 17 amino acids. The CDR3 DNA sequence: TGTGCCAGCATTTATGTAGGGGGGGGGCACTCTGGAAACACCATATATTTT. Translated, it gives CASIYVGGGHSGNTIYF.

This chain joins TRBV6-1 and TRBJ1-2; possibly TRBD1 for D (6 bases). Per germline, CDR1 MNHNS and CDR2 SASEGT. This CDR3 is built from 15 residues. V lost 6 bases and J 4 bases, leaving 18 bases between the germline ends. CDR3 amino acids: CASSSLATGSYGYTF. CDR3 nucleotides: TGTGCCAGCAGCTCTTTGGCTACAGGGTCCTATGGCTACACCTTC.

This clone was picked up many times. CDR3 coding DNA: TGCGCCAGCAGCCCGGCTATAGCGGGAGATATCGAGACCCAGTACTTC. Its translation is CASSPAIAGDIETQYF. V usage is TRBV5-1 and J usage is TRBJ2-5; 9 bases match TRBD2. Germline lookup yields CDR1 SGHRS and CDR2 YFSETQ. This CDR3 is built from 16 residues. V gave up 4 bases and J gave up 5 bases; unmatched junction bases: 12.

This clone was detected many times. The chain has TRBV3-1 and TRBJ2-1, with D unclear. The germline gives CDR1 LGHDT, CDR2 YNNKEL (reference sequence). The CDR3 spans 11 residues. V lost 4 bases and J lost 12, with 10 bases in between. The CDR3 DNA sequence: TGTGCCAGCAGCCTTAATAGGGTGCAGTTCTTC. It specifies CASSLNRVQFF.

In its sample, this clone was seen many times. In the same sample, other DNA sequences code for this CDR3. The chain has TRBV6-1 and TRBJ1-5; D is perhaps TRBD1 (6 bases). CDR1 and CDR2 (germline): MNHNS, SASEGT. This CDR3 is 14 amino acids long. The ends were cut back, 6 bases at V and 6 bases at J, with 15 bases in the middle. DNA of the CDR3: TGTGCCAGCAGCTTCACAGGGTTCGGTCAGCCCCAGCATTTT. Translated: CASSFTGFGQPQHF.

This clone was seen at least ten times. The rearrangement uses TRBV12-5 and TRBJ1-2; a possible D gene is TRBD1 (5 bases). The CDR3 loop spans 13 amino acids. Trimming pared 6 bases from V and 5 bases from J, leaving 13 bases between. Germline CDR1 LGHNT, CDR2 FRNRAP. CDR3 nucleotide sequence: TGTGCTAGTGGGCTGGGACGGGGGTATGGCTACACCTTC. Amino acid sequence: CASGLGRGYGYTF.

V is TRBV12-3 or TRBV12-4 and J is TRBJ1-3; D gene uncertain. This CDR3 is 15 amino acids long. V was trimmed by 7 bases and J by 0 bases, leaving 13 bases between them. The CDR3 sequence is CASTFQSSSGNTIYF. The CDR3 DNA reads TGTGCCAGCACTTTTCAGTCTAGCTCTGGAAACACCATATATTTT.

Concerning this clone: A much larger clone lies one base from this, so it may be a read error. The same CDR3 arises from other DNA sequences in this sample as well. The chain is built from TRBV2 and TRBJ2-1; D is possibly TRBD2 (6 bases). This CDR3 spans 16 amino acids. Germline CDR1 is SNHLY and CDR2 is FYNNEI. V was clipped by 7 bases and J by 1 base, with 17 bases between them. The CDR3 spells CASNGARGSSYNEQFF. Written as DNA, the CDR3 is TGTGCCAGCAATGGAGCCCGGGGGAGTTCCTACAATGAGCAGTTCTTC.

The genes are TRBV7-6 and TRBJ1-2; TRBD1 is a possible D gene (5 bases). CDR3 length: 14 residues. Trimming stripped 2 bases from V and 3 bases from J, with 10 bases between. Germline V lookup: CDR1 SGHVS, CDR2 FNYEAQ. CDR3 sequence: CASSLNGAYYGYTF. In nucleotides, the CDR3 is TGTGCCAGCAGCTTAAATGGGGCCTACTATGGCTACACCTTC. Full variable domain (outside the CDR3, taken from reference TRBV7-6 and TRBJ1-2): GAGVSQSPRYKVTKRGQDVALRCDPISGHVSLYWYRQALGQGPEFLTYFNYEAQQDKSGLPNDRFSAERPEGSISTLTIQRTEQRDSAMYRCASSLNGAYYGYTFGSGTRLTVV.

A remark on this clone: Lacking the conserved final phenylalanine or tryptophan, this CDR3 likely reflects a read error. The chain links TRBV20-1 to TRBJ2-1; D assignment may be TRBD1 or TRBD2 (5 bases each). The CDR3 is 16 amino acids. CDR1 DFQATT and CDR2 SNEGSKA come from the germline V gene (reference sequence). The germline V and J ends were trimmed by 1 base and 4 bases, with 17 bases remaining between them. The CDR3 DNA is TGCAGTGCTAGAGTCGCCTCCGGGACCTTATACAATGAGCAGTTCTCC. It codes for CSARVASGTLYNEQFS.

The sample holds many counts of this clone. For the CDR3, the DNA is TGTGCCAGCAGCGGGAGAGTTAACACTGAAGCTTTCTTT. It translates to CASSGRVNTEAFF. The chain couples TRBV9 to TRBJ1-1; D not resolved. The CDR3 is 13 residues long. Germline V gene sequence: CDR1 SGDLS, CDR2 YYNGEE. Trimming pared 3 bases from V and 2 bases from J, leaving 8 bases between.

This clone was seen at least ten times. CDR3 DNA: TGTGCCATCAAGTTCTCCTCCGAGGGGACTAGCAACGAGCAGTACTTC. This encodes CAIKFSSEGTSNEQYF. The genes are TRBV10-3 and TRBJ2-7; 9 bases are shared with TRBD2. The CDR3 is 16 amino acids. The V segment lost 7 bases and the J segment 5 bases; nucleotides outside the gene matches: 15. The germline CDR1 and CDR2 sequences are ENHRY and SYGVKD.

This clone was observed at least ten times. V gene TRBV28 combines with J gene TRBJ2-7; D not certain. The germline gives CDR1 MDHEN, CDR2 SYDVKM. The CDR3 is made up of 14 amino acids. The V end was cut by 1 base, the J end by 1 base, with 8 bases between. CDR3 in amino acids: CASSLYRVSYEQYF. The CDR3 coding sequence is TGTGCCAGCAGTTTATATCGGGTTTCCTACGAGCAGTACTTC.

V is TRBV12-3 or TRBV12-4 and J is TRBJ2-7, with D perhaps matching TRBD1 (6 bases). Trimming took 4 bases from V and 6 from J, leaving 13 bases between them. The CDR3 is 13 residues long. In DNA form, the CDR3 reads TGTGCCAGCAGTTCGGGCAGGGGCTCCGAGCAGTACTTC. Translating it yields CASSSGRGSEQYF.